This is a list of T cell receptor beta chains from one sample in a study of blood T cell repertoires in COVID-19. Sequencing was performed with immunoSEQ multiplex PCR; in TCRdb, only in-frame clones are kept and a portion is missing. In the table there are around 46,000 clones, about three quarters of which are singletons. Sequencing was performed on peripheral blood. The receptor source for this set is a human donor with active or convalescent COVID-19. The donor label of this sample is uncertain. The CDR3 runs from the conserved cysteine through the conserved F or W. D genes are given only for firm matches. Clone size is not always given. Where it is, it says once, few, many or a class for expanded clones.

CDR3 protein: CSVEASTGAYEQYF
CDR3 DNA: TGCAGCGTTGAAGCCTCGACAGGGGCCTACGAGCAGTACTTC
CDR3 length: 14
V gene: TRBV29-1
J gene: TRBJ2-7
D gene: TRBD1
clone size: NA

CDR3 protein: CASSQTGGYEQYF
CDR3 DNA: TGTGCCAGCAGCCAGACAGGGGGCTACGAGCAGTACTTC
CDR3 length: 13
V gene: TRBV7-7
J gene: TRBJ2-7
D gene: TRBD1
clone size: NA

CDR3 protein: CASSLGAGWSHEQYF
CDR3 DNA: TGTGCCAGCAGCTTGGGAGCAGGTTGGTCCCACGAGCAGTACTTC
CDR3 length: 15
V gene: TRBV5-6
J gene: TRBJ2-7
D gene: NA
clone size: NA

CDR3 protein: CASSRLQGYQETQYF
CDR3 DNA: TGTGCCAGCAGCCGTCTACAGGGGTACCAAGAGACCCAGTACTTC
CDR3 length: 15
V gene: TRBV13
J gene: TRBJ2-5
D gene: TRBD1
clone size: NA

CDR3 protein: CASSEGTGLTDTQYF
CDR3 DNA: TGTGCCAGCAGTGAAGGGACAGGGTTGACAGATACGCAGTATTTT
CDR3 length: 15
V gene: TRBV2
J gene: TRBJ2-3
D gene: TRBD1
clone size: NA

CDR3 protein: CAWSSSYNSPLHF
CDR3 DNA: TGTGCCTGGAGCAGCTCCTATAATTCACCCCTCCACTTT
CDR3 length: 13
V gene: TRBV30
J gene: TRBJ1-6
D gene: NA
clone size: NA

CDR3 protein: CASSAGEVGAFF
CDR3 DNA: TGTGCCAGCAGCGCGGGGGAGGTAGGCGCTTTCTTT
CDR3 length: 12
V gene: TRBV9
J gene: TRBJ1-1
D gene: NA
clone size: NA

CDR3 protein: CASSRLQEGNYEQYF
CDR3 DNA: TGTGCCAGCAGCCGACTACAAGAGGGCAACTACGAGCAGTACTTC
CDR3 length: 15
V gene: TRBV4-2
J gene: TRBJ2-7
D gene: NA
clone size: NA

CDR3 protein: CSVQGGSYEQYF
CDR3 DNA: TGCAGCGTCCAGGGAGGGTCCTACGAGCAGTACTTC
CDR3 length: 12
V gene: TRBV29-1
J gene: TRBJ2-7
D gene: TRBD2
clone size: few

CDR3 protein: CARGVTSGNPTGELFF
CDR3 DNA: TGTGCCAGAGGTGTGACTAGCGGGAACCCTACCGGGGAGCTGTTTTTT
CDR3 length: 16
V gene: TRBV7-2
J gene: TRBJ2-2
D gene: TRBD2
clone size: NA

CDR3 protein: CATQTPTRGPYEQYF
CDR3 DNA: TGTGCCACCCAAACTCCAACCAGGGGTCCCTACGAGCAGTACTTC
CDR3 length: 15
V gene: TRBV28
J gene: TRBJ2-7
D gene: NA
clone size: NA

CDR3 protein: CSVVRGRGTEAFF
CDR3 DNA: TGCAGCGTGGTCAGGGGGCGCGGCACTGAAGCTTTCTTT
CDR3 length: 13
V gene: TRBV29-1
J gene: TRBJ1-1
D gene: TRBD1
clone size: NA

CDR3 protein: CASSFDRTPANYGYTF
CDR3 DNA: TGTGCCAGCAGTTTTGACAGGACCCCAGCTAACTATGGCTACACCTTC
CDR3 length: 16
V gene: TRBV28
J gene: TRBJ1-2
D gene: NA
clone size: NA

CDR3 protein: CASSPGYSGQLYSGNQPQHF
CDR3 DNA: TGTGCCAGCAGCCCAGGGTATTCGGGACAGTTATATAGTGGCAATCAGCCCCAGCATTTT
CDR3 length: 20
V gene: TRBV7-4
J gene: TRBJ1-5
D gene: TRBD1
clone size: NA

CDR3 protein: CASSLVRDTQYF
CDR3 DNA: TGTGCCAGCAGCCTTGTCCGAGATACGCAGTATTTT
CDR3 length: 12
V gene: TRBV12-3/TRBV12-4
J gene: TRBJ2-3
D gene: NA
clone size: NA

CDR3 protein: CASSPDRAHSNQPQHF
CDR3 DNA: TGTGCCAGCAGCCCAGACAGGGCTCATAGCAATCAGCCCCAGCATTTT
CDR3 length: 16
V gene: TRBV7-2
J gene: TRBJ1-5
D gene: TRBD1
clone size: NA

CDR3 protein: CASSPIRGPPNEKLFF
CDR3 DNA: TGTGCCAGCAGCCCTATTAGGGGTCCTCCTAATGAAAAACTGTTTTTT
CDR3 length: 16
V gene: TRBV7-9
J gene: TRBJ1-4
D gene: NA
clone size: once

CDR3 protein: CASSRSGGQGTEAFF
CDR3 DNA: TGTGCCAGCAGCCGATCAGGGGGCCAGGGCACTGAAGCTTTCTTT
CDR3 length: 15
V gene: TRBV3-1/TRBV3-2
J gene: TRBJ1-1
D gene: TRBD1
clone size: few

CDR3 protein: CASSPRGTGRYEQYF
CDR3 DNA: TGTGCCAGCAGCCCGAGAGGGACAGGGCGCTACGAGCAGTACTTC
CDR3 length: 15
V gene: TRBV5-8
J gene: TRBJ2-7
D gene: TRBD1
clone size: NA

CDR3 protein: CASSATSNTGELFF
CDR3 DNA: TGTGCCAGCAGCGCGACTAGCAACACCGGGGAGCTGTTTTTT
CDR3 length: 14
V gene: TRBV9
J gene: TRBJ2-2
D gene: TRBD2
clone size: NA

CDR3 protein: CASSLEGTVSYEQYF
CDR3 DNA: TGTGCCAGCAGCTTAGAGGGGACAGTCTCCTACGAGCAGTACTTC
CDR3 length: 15
V gene: TRBV7-8
J gene: TRBJ2-7
D gene: TRBD1
clone size: NA

CDR3 protein: CSASTTSYEQYF
CDR3 DNA: TGCAGTGCTAGTACCACTTCCTACGAGCAGTACTTC
CDR3 length: 12
V gene: TRBV20-1
J gene: TRBJ2-7
D gene: NA
clone size: NA

CDR3 protein: CASTIGDSGGIEQFF
CDR3 DNA: TGTGCCAGTACCATAGGGGATTCCGGTGGTATTGAGCAGTTCTTC
CDR3 length: 15
V gene: TRBV19
J gene: TRBJ2-1
D gene: NA
clone size: NA

CDR3 protein: CASSDPRTGGEKLFF
CDR3 DNA: TGTGCCAGTAGTGACCCTCGGACAGGGGGGGAAAAACTGTTTTTT
CDR3 length: 15
V gene: TRBV19
J gene: TRBJ1-4
D gene: TRBD1
clone size: NA

CDR3 protein: CASSLGGGPRDYGYTF
CDR3 DNA: TGCGCCAGCAGCTTGGGCGGGGGACCGAGAGACTATGGCTACACCTTC
CDR3 length: 16
V gene: TRBV5-1
J gene: TRBJ1-2
D gene: NA
clone size: NA

CDR3 protein: CASSSFGAGAEAFF
CDR3 DNA: TGTGCCAGTAGTAGTTTCGGGGCAGGGGCTGAAGCTTTCTTT
CDR3 length: 14
V gene: TRBV19
J gene: TRBJ1-1
D gene: NA
clone size: NA

CDR3 protein: CASSLSMVAGSNYGYTF
CDR3 DNA: TGTGCCAGCAGTTTATCGATGGTGGCAGGCTCTAACTATGGCTACACCTTC
CDR3 length: 17
V gene: TRBV27
J gene: TRBJ1-2
D gene: NA
clone size: NA

CDR3 protein: CAISEGSSYNSPLHF
CDR3 DNA: TGTGCCATCAGTGAAGGGAGCTCCTATAATTCACCCCTCCACTTT
CDR3 length: 15
V gene: TRBV10-3
J gene: TRBJ1-6
D gene: NA
clone size: once

CDR3 protein: CASSKNRLAGFYNEQFF
CDR3 DNA: TGTGCCAGCAGCAAAAATCGACTAGCGGGATTCTACAATGAGCAGTTCTTC
CDR3 length: 17
V gene: TRBV21-1
J gene: TRBJ2-1
D gene: NA
clone size: NA

CDR3 protein: CASSSQGALWGETQYF
CDR3 DNA: TGTGCCAGCAGTTCGCAGGGGGCTTTGTGGGGGGAGACCCAGTACTTC
CDR3 length: 16
V gene: TRBV28
J gene: TRBJ2-5
D gene: TRBD1
clone size: NA

CDR3 protein: CASSIAPRGETQYF
CDR3 DNA: TGTGCCAGTAGTATCGCCCCACGAGGAGAGACGCAGTATTTT
CDR3 length: 14
V gene: TRBV19
J gene: TRBJ2-3
D gene: NA
clone size: NA

CDR3 protein: CASSVQGTDGYTF
CDR3 DNA: TGTGCCAGCAGCGTACAGGGTACGGATGGCTACACCTTC
CDR3 length: 13
V gene: TRBV11-3
J gene: TRBJ1-2
D gene: NA
clone size: NA

CDR3 protein: CASSRSWDTSNQPQHF
CDR3 DNA: TGTGCCAGCAGTCGTTCGTGGGACACTAGCAATCAGCCCCAGCATTTT
CDR3 length: 16
V gene: TRBV6-2/TRBV6-3
J gene: TRBJ1-5
D gene: NA
clone size: many

CDR3 protein: CASSGGGGTEAFF
CDR3 DNA: TGTGCCAGCAGTGGCGGGGGGGGCACTGAAGCTTTCTTT
CDR3 length: 13
V gene: TRBV28
J gene: TRBJ1-1
D gene: NA
clone size: NA

CDR3 protein: CASSTSSGMSEDTQYF
CDR3 DNA: TGTGCCAGCAGTACTTCTAGCGGGATGAGTGAAGATACGCAGTATTTT
CDR3 length: 16
V gene: TRBV28
J gene: TRBJ2-3
D gene: TRBD2
clone size: NA

CDR3 protein: CASSLDGTENQPQHF
CDR3 DNA: TGCGCCAGCAGCTTGGACGGGACAGAAAATCAGCCCCAGCATTTT
CDR3 length: 15
V gene: TRBV5-1
J gene: TRBJ1-5
D gene: TRBD1
clone size: NA

CDR3 protein: CASSSGTELIYGYTF
CDR3 DNA: TGTGCCAGCAGCTCCGGGACAGAGCTGATCTATGGCTACACCTTC
CDR3 length: 15
V gene: TRBV6-2/TRBV6-3
J gene: TRBJ1-2
D gene: TRBD1
clone size: NA

CDR3 protein: CASQTQGHPNTEAFF
CDR3 DNA: TGCGCCAGTCAAACACAGGGACATCCGAACACTGAAGCTTTCTTT
CDR3 length: 15
V gene: TRBV5-1
J gene: TRBJ1-1
D gene: NA
clone size: NA

CDR3 protein: CASSSSGTSAYNEQFF
CDR3 DNA: TGTGCCAGCAGTTCTTCCGGGACTAGCGCCTACAATGAGCAGTTCTTC
CDR3 length: 16
V gene: TRBV27
J gene: TRBJ2-1
D gene: TRBD2
clone size: NA

CDR3 protein: CASSLGGSGYAYNEQFF
CDR3 DNA: TGTGCCAGCAGCTTAGGCGGTAGCGGCTATGCCTACAATGAGCAGTTCTTC
CDR3 length: 17
V gene: TRBV7-2
J gene: TRBJ2-1
D gene: NA
clone size: few

CDR3 protein: CAWNTGSSSYNEQFF
CDR3 DNA: TGTGCCTGGAACACGGGATCTAGCTCCTACAATGAGCAGTTCTTC
CDR3 length: 15
V gene: TRBV30
J gene: TRBJ2-1
D gene: NA
clone size: NA